The 29 T cell receptor beta chains listed next were all sequenced from one sample in a study of cytomegalovirus exposure and HLA in healthy donors. 60 Vbeta and 13 Jbeta primers were used in PCR. Here immunoSEQ multiplex PCR was the method, and the copy in TCRdb shows in-frame clones only, minus some. The data show 130,000 to 150,000 clones, roughly 80% seen once. Sample: PBMCs. All receptors derive from a woman in her forties in good health and CMV-seropositive.

The chain links TRBV27 to TRBJ1-1; D remains unclear. This CDR3 has 13 residues. Germline assignment: CDR1 MNHEY and CDR2 SMNVEV (reference sequence). The V gene lost 5 bases and the J gene lost 2 bases, with 9 bases spanning the gap. The CDR3 loop is CASSPRLNTEAFF. The CDR3 coding sequence is TGTGCCAGCAGTCCACGCCTAAACACTGAAGCTTTCTTT.

The genes are TRBV27 and TRBJ2-3; maybe TRBD1 (5 bases). Trimming pared 5 bases from V and 1 base from J, leaving 13 bases between. CDR1 MNHEY and CDR2 SMNVEV come from the germline V gene (reference sequence). The CDR3 consists of 15 residues. CDR3 in DNA: TGTGCCAGCAGTAGTCCCCTCAGGGGCACAGATACGCAGTATTTT. Residues: CASSSPLRGTDTQYF.

The chain uses TRBV4-1 and TRBJ2-1; D unclear. The CDR3 contains 14 residues. V gave up 1 base and J gave up 3 bases, with 7 bases separating them. Germline V gene lookup returns CDR1 MGHRA and CDR2 YSYEKL. The CDR3 reads CASSQGQIYNEQFF. The CDR3, as DNA: TGCGCCAGCAGCCAAGGTCAGATCTACAATGAGCAGTTCTTC.

V and J are TRBV9 and TRBJ1-2, with D maybe TRBD1 (6 bases). V was pared by 0 bases and J by 5 bases, with 11 bases between. The CDR3 loop spans 14 amino acids. CDR1 SGDLS and CDR2 YYNGEE come from the germline V gene. This CDR3 is CASSVVDRPYGYTF. For the CDR3, the DNA is TGTGCCAGCAGCGTAGTGGACAGACCTTATGGCTACACCTTC. Full variable domain (missing parts from reference TRBV9 and TRBJ1-2): DSGVTQTPKHLITATGQRVTLRCSPRSGDLSVYWYQQSLDQGLQFLIQYYNGEERAKGNILERFSAQQFPDLHSELNLSSLELGDSALYFCASSVVDRPYGYTFGSGTRLTVV.

This clone was observed a single time. The J gene is TRBJ2-5, the V gene TRBV4-1; no clear D gene. The germline V gene has CDR1 MGHRA and CDR2 YSYEKL. V lost 0 bases to trimming and J lost 3 bases, with 8 bases between them. The CDR3 loop spans 14 amino acids. CDR3 loop: CASSQDLQEETQYF. CDR3 sequence (DNA): TGCGCCAGCAGCCAAGATCTCCAGGAAGAGACCCAGTACTTC.

As regards this clone: Other DNA sequences from this sample encode an identical CDR3 as well. The chain combines TRBV5-1 with TRBJ1-4, with 7 bases lining up with TRBD1. The V gene's germline CDR1 is SGHRS and CDR2 YFSETQ. J was trimmed by 7 bases and V by 4 bases; bases with no gene match: 7. This CDR3 region has 14 residues. This chain's CDR3 is CASSLQGVGEKLFF. The CDR3 nucleotides are TGCGCCAGCAGCCTCCAGGGGGTGGGTGAAAAACTGTTTTTT. Combining the CDR3 with reference TRBV5-1 and TRBJ1-4 gives the whole variable domain KAGVTQTPRYLIKTRGQQVTLSCSPISGHRSVSWYQQTPGQGLQFLFEYFSETQRNKGNFPGRFSGRQFSNSRSEMNVSTLELGDSALYLCASSLQGVGEKLFFGSGTQLSVL.

This clone was recorded only once. The chain is built from TRBV2 and TRBJ2-3; 8 bases are shared with TRBD1. Germline V gene lookup returns CDR1 SNHLY and CDR2 FYNNEI. The V and J ends lost 5 bases and 2 bases, in that order; junction bases with no gene match: 6. The length of the CDR3 is 15 residues. DNA of the CDR3: TGTGCCAGCAGTAGATGGACAGGGTTCACAGATACGCAGTATTTT. It is translated as CASSRWTGFTDTQYF.

The rearrangement links TRBV5-1 to TRBJ2-7, with no clear D. Germline-derived CDR1 and CDR2 are SGHRS and YFSETQ. V dropped 0 bases and J dropped 0 bases, with 10 bases sitting between them. The CDR3 length is 15 residues. The CDR3 is CASSLAGLSSYEQYF. The CDR3 DNA follows: TGCGCCAGCAGCTTGGCGGGTCTCAGCTCCTACGAGCAGTACTTC.

This chain uses TRBV29-1 with TRBJ1-4, with a possible D match to TRBD1 (6 bases). Germline CDR1 and CDR2: SQVTM and ANQGSEA. This CDR3 has 16 residues. The V gene lost 3 bases and the J gene lost 4 bases, with 18 bases spanning the gap. CDR3: CSVEGAQGGGNEKLFF. In DNA, the CDR3 is TGCAGCGTTGAGGGGGCTCAGGGAGGGGGTAATGAAAAACTGTTTTTT.

The rearrangement links TRBV4-2 to TRBJ2-3, with a weak D call TRBD2 (6 bases). The CDR3 sequence is 15 residues long. The V gene lost 6 bases and the J gene lost 2 bases, with 15 bases spanning the gap. Germline CDR1 reads LGHNA; CDR2 reads YNFKEQ. CDR3 bases: TGTGCCAGCAGACTCCGGGACTCCCTCACAGATACGCAGTATTTT. It is translated as CASRLRDSLTDTQYF.

This clone was seen a few times. The J gene is TRBJ1-5, the V gene TRBV6-5; 7 bases align to TRBD1. Germline V gives CDR1 MNHEY, CDR2 SVGAGI. CDR3 length: 14 residues. V trimming: 6 bases; J trimming: 8 bases; junction bases outside the gene matches: 10. This CDR3 reads CASRRIQGDKPQHF. The CDR3 DNA is TGTGCCAGCAGGCGCATTCAGGGGGATAAGCCCCAGCATTTT.

The chain couples TRBV4-1 to TRBJ1-4; D perhaps matches TRBD1 (6 bases). V lost 2 bases and J lost 8, with 15 bases in between. The CDR3 loop spans 15 amino acids. Germline V gene lookup returns CDR1 MGHRA and CDR2 YSYEKL. The CDR3 reads CASSQTGQQREKLFF. In DNA form, the CDR3 reads TGCGCCAGCAGCCAAACAGGGCAACAGCGAGAAAAACTGTTTTTT.

The CDR3 nucleotides are TGTGCCAGCAGCTTATTCGGTGCAACTAATGAAAAACTGTTTTTT. Protein: CASSLFGATNEKLFF. J is TRBJ1-4 and V is TRBV7-6; D is unresolved. CDR1 and CDR2 from the germline V gene are SGHVS and FNYEAQ. Trimming cost V 2 bases and J 0 bases, with 7 bases left between them. The CDR3 sequence is 15 residues long.

The chain is built from TRBV19 and TRBJ2-5; 12 bases line up with TRBD2. Trimming took 8 bases from V and 4 from J; bases not matched to a gene: 8. The CDR3 is 15 residues long. The germline CDR1 and CDR2 sequences are LNHDA and SQIVND (reference sequence). In DNA form, the CDR3 reads TGTGCCAGTCAGACTAGCGGGGGCCTGGGAGAGACCCAGTACTTC. It codes for CASQTSGGLGETQYF.

The CDR3 DNA follows: TGTGCCAGCCTACCGGCCGGGGGGCGCTACGAGCAGTACTTC. Protein: CASLPAGGRYEQYF. The chain joins TRBV2 to TRBJ2-5, with a tentative D call TRBD2 (7 bases). The J call could be wrong; TRBJ2-7 is a better fit for the DNA end. This CDR3 is 14 amino acids long. The V gene's germline CDR1 is SNHLY and CDR2 FYNNEI.

The chain recombines TRBV19 with TRBJ1-4; no firm D call. The V end lost 5 bases, the J end lost 4 bases, and 11 bases lay between the germline ends. CDR1 and CDR2 from the germline V gene are LNHDA and SQIVND (reference sequence). The CDR3 runs to 14 residues. The CDR3 sequence: CASSLSGGNEKLFF. The DNA of the CDR3 is TGTGCCAGTAGTCTCTCCGGAGGTAATGAAAAACTGTTTTTT. The full variable domain, with the rest looked up from reference TRBV19 and TRBJ1-4, is DGGITQSPKYLFRKEGQNVTLSCEQNLNHDAMYWYRQDPGQGLRLIYYSQIVNDFQKGDIAEGYSVSREKKESFPLTVTSAQKNPTAFYLCASSLSGGNEKLFFGSGTQLSVL.

The rearrangement uses TRBV14 and TRBJ2-7; D not resolved. This CDR3 is built from 13 residues. Between the trimmed V and J ends, which lost 1 base and 6 bases, there was a span of 10 bases. Per germline, CDR1 SGHDN and CDR2 FVKESK. CDR3 coding DNA: TGTGCCAGCAGCCAAGTCTCTTCTCCCGAGCAGTACTTC. It specifies CASSQVSSPEQYF.

V is TRBV19 and J is TRBJ1-6, with a tentative D call TRBD1 (5 bases). This CDR3 spans 15 amino acids. Between the trimmed V and J ends, which lost 3 bases and 9 bases, there was a span of 15 bases. Germline lookup yields CDR1 LNHDA and CDR2 SQIVND (reference sequence). CDR3 sequence (DNA): TGTGCCAGTAGTATTCAAGGGGCGAAAGGTTCACCCCTCCACTTT. Translation gives CASSIQGAKGSPLHF.

V and J are TRBV9 and TRBJ1-2; D perhaps matches TRBD1 (6 bases). The CDR3 is 13 residues long. The V gene lost 4 bases and the J gene lost 8 bases, with 15 bases spanning the gap. CDR1 is SGDLS and CDR2 is YYNGEE in the germline V gene. This CDR3 is CASSPDGTNGYTF. The DNA of the CDR3 is TGTGCCAGCAGCCCAGACGGGACAAACGGCTACACCTTC.

This clone came up once. The chain combines TRBV27 with TRBJ2-2; possible D gene TRBD1, 5 bases. Germline CDR1 and CDR2: MNHEY and SMNVEV (reference sequence). The CDR3 totals 14 residues. Between the trimmed V and J ends, which lost 8 bases and 5 bases, there was a span of 15 bases. As DNA, the CDR3 is TGTGCCAGCGGGGCACTAAGAACGACCGGGGAGCTGTTTTTT. Translating it yields CASGALRTTGELFF.

The chain uses TRBV9 and TRBJ2-5, with D maybe TRBD2 (6 bases). Trimming left V 4 bases short and J 5 bases short, with 15 bases between. The CDR3 runs to 14 residues. CDR1 and CDR2 from the germline V gene are SGDLS and YYNGEE. The CDR3 reads CASSRGGGAETQYF. CDR3 bases: TGTGCCAGCAGCCGCGGAGGAGGGGCCGAGACCCAGTACTTC. The full variable domain, its missing parts supplied by reference TRBV9 and TRBJ2-5, is DSGVTQTPKHLITATGQRVTLRCSPRSGDLSVYWYQQSLDQGLQFLIQYYNGEERAKGNILERFSAQQFPDLHSELNLSSLELGDSALYFCASSRGGGAETQYFGPGTRLLVL.

The V call is TRBV6-1, the J call TRBJ2-1, with TRBD1 matching 7 bases. Germline lookup yields CDR1 MNHNS and CDR2 SASEGT. Unmatched junction bases numbered 7, after V lost 2 bases and J lost 12 bases. The CDR3 extends over 13 amino acids. The CDR3 loop is CASSEYVRGSQFF. In DNA, the CDR3 is TGTGCCAGCAGTGAATATGTCAGGGGGTCGCAGTTCTTC.

The V call is TRBV28, the J call TRBJ2-7, with D perhaps matching TRBD2 (7 bases). V lost 4 bases, J lost 5 bases, and 12 bases lay in between. There are 13 residues in the CDR3. Per germline, CDR1 MDHEN and CDR2 SYDVKM. CDR3 DNA sequence: TGTGCCAGCAGTTACGGGGGGCTCAACGAGCAGTACTTC. Protein sequence: CASSYGGLNEQYF.

This clone has more than one count but fewer than ten. The rearrangement joins TRBV28 to TRBJ2-7; D not certain. Germline V gene lookup returns CDR1 MDHEN and CDR2 SYDVKM. CDR3 length equals 14 residues. Trimming cost V 5 bases and J 5 bases, with 16 bases left between them. The CDR3 nucleotides are TGTGCCAGCAGTACCCCCCGAGGTACGAACGAGCAGTACTTC. It codes for CASSTPRGTNEQYF.

The genes are TRBV7-2 and TRBJ2-1, with 16 nucleotides matching TRBD2. CDR3 length equals 17 residues. Germline CDR1 is SGHTA and CDR2 is FQGNSA. The V and J ends lost 5 bases and 9 bases, in that order; junction bases with no gene match: 10. CDR3 amino acids: CASSPRGGLAGGPEQFF. DNA of the CDR3: TGTGCCAGCAGCCCCCGGGGGGGACTAGCGGGGGGGCCTGAGCAGTTCTTC. Using reference TRBV7-2 and TRBJ2-1 for the parts outside the CDR3, the full variable domain is GAGVSQSPSNKVTEKGKDVELRCDPISGHTALYWYRQSLGQGLEFLIYFQGNSAPDKSGLPSDRFSAERTGGSVSTLTIQRTQQEDSAVYLCASSPRGGLAGGPEQFFGPGTRLTVL.

This chain uses TRBV19 with TRBJ1-5, with D tentatively TRBD1 (6 bases). CDR1 is LNHDA and CDR2 is SQIVND in the germline V gene (reference sequence). The CDR3 runs 16 residues. Trimming took 5 bases from V and 7 from J, leaving 21 bases between them. CDR3 nucleotides: TGTGCCAGTAGTCCATCGCAGGGGATTATCGTGCAGCCCCAGCATTTT. Its protein is CASSPSQGIIVQPQHF.

The V gene is TRBV6-1, the J gene TRBJ2-3; TRBD1 matches at 8 bases. Per the germline V gene, CDR1 is MNHNS and CDR2 is SASEGT. The CDR3 has 14 amino acids. The V and J ends lost 7 bases and 7 bases, in that order; junction bases with no gene match: 10. The CDR3 sequence is CASNRGTLLNTQYF. The CDR3 nucleotides read TGTGCCAGCAACAGGGGGACCCTACTCAATACGCAGTATTTT.

CDR3 in DNA: TGCAGCGTTGTAGGGGGAAACACTGAAGCTTTCTTT. This encodes CSVVGGNTEAFF. The chain combines TRBV29-1 with TRBJ1-1; TRBD1 is a possible D gene (6 bases). The germline V gene encodes CDR1 SQVTM and CDR2 ANQGSEA. V was pared by 4 bases and J by 2 bases, with 8 bases between. This CDR3 comprises 12 residues.

V gene TRBV7-3 combines with J gene TRBJ1-1; maybe TRBD1 (5 bases). The CDR3 totals 14 residues. Germline assignment: CDR1 SGHTA and CDR2 FQGTGA. Trimming pared 4 bases from V and 1 base from J, leaving 10 bases between. The CDR3 loop is CASSSQGKNTEAFF. CDR3 nucleotide sequence: TGTGCCAGCAGCTCCCAGGGAAAGAACACTGAAGCTTTCTTT.